This T cell receptor (beta chain) is drawn from a study of T cells after yellow fever vaccination. Broader study findings: Memory subsets that were sorted on day 0 lacked detectable signal for almost all vaccine-responding clonotypes. Most clones from primary vaccination resurfaced after the booster (about 96% CD4, 70% to 90% CD8).

The table lists this clonotype with many counts. The CDR3 is 15 amino acids. V gave up 6 bases and J gave up 4 bases, with 18 bases separating them. TCRdb processed the 5' RACE reads anew with MiXCR; each CDR3 protein has one entry. Among around 15,000 distinct CDR3 sequences listed, roughly 3.7% were seen once. The receptor was isolated from a young man who received the YFV17D yellow fever vaccine. This specimen was PBMCs, either bulk or a sorted T-cell subset (CD4+, CD8+, memory, or dextramer-sorted; not recorded which), taken 15 days after the yellow fever booster vaccination. This rearrangement joins TRBV12-3 or TRBV12-4 to TRBJ2-5; a weak D match, TRBD1 (6 bases). This CDR3 is CASSLWQGGRETQYF. CDR3 coding DNA: TGTGCCAGCAGCCTTTGGCAAGGGGGTAGAGAGACCCAGTACTTC.